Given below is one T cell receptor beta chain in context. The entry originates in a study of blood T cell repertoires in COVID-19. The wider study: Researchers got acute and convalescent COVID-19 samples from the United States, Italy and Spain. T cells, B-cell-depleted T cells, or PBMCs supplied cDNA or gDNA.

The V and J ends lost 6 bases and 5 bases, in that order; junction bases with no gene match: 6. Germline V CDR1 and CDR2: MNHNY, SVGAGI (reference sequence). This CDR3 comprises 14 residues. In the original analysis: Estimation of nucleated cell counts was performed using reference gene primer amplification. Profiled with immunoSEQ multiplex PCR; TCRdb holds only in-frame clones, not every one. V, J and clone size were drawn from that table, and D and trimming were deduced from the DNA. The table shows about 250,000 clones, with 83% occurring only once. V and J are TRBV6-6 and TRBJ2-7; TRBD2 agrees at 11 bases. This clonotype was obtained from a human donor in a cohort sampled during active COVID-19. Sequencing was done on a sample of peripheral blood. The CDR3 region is CASSQLAGANEQYF. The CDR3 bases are TGTGCCAGCAGCCAACTAGCGGGAGCGAACGAGCAGTACTTC.